Below, 9 T cell receptor beta chains from the same sample are listed, as sequenced in a study of cytomegalovirus exposure and HLA in healthy donors. Primers for the PCR totalled 60 Vbeta and 13 Jbeta. Generated by immunoSEQ multiplex PCR, the TCRdb table keeps only in-frame clones and is missing some. The data show tens of thousands of clones, with 81% seen just once and roughly 1.1% held by the top ten. Specimen: PBMCs. These receptor sequences come from a girl aged 2 to 9 in good health and CMV-seropositive.

The chain joins TRBV7-9 to TRBJ2-1; 7 nucleotides line up with TRBD1. CDR1 and CDR2 (germline): SEHNR, FQNEAQ (reference sequence). V lost 7 bases, J lost 5 bases, and 5 bases stayed unmatched. The CDR3 covers 13 residues. The CDR3 DNA is TGTGCCAGCAAATGGGACAGTAACAATGAGCAGTTCTTC. This sequence encodes CASKWDSNNEQFF.

The chain couples TRBV5-1 to TRBJ2-6; the match to TRBD2 covers 7 bases. The CDR3 spans 17 residues. Germline V CDR1 and CDR2: SGHRS, YFSETQ. V shed 0 bases and J 0 bases; nucleotides not matched to a gene: 3. CDR3 protein: CASSLVGGGSGANVLTF. In DNA form, the CDR3 reads TGCGCCAGCAGCTTGGTTGGGGGGGGCTCTGGGGCCAACGTCCTGACTTTC.

The V call is TRBV6-5, the J call TRBJ2-1; weak D call: TRBD2 (5 bases). Trimming removed 0 bases from V and 2 bases from J, with 11 bases in between. Germline V gene lookup returns CDR1 MNHEY and CDR2 SVGAGI. This CDR3 contains 16 residues. The CDR3 protein is CASSYSTDFAYNEQFF. CDR3 DNA sequence: TGTGCCAGCAGTTACTCGACGGACTTCGCCTACAATGAGCAGTTCTTC.

This clone was counted between two and nine times. This chain joins TRBV29-1 and TRBJ1-1; tentatively, D is TRBD1 (6 bases). V lost 3 bases and J lost 4, with 12 bases in between. The CDR3 loop spans 13 amino acids. Germline lookup yields CDR1 SQVTM and CDR2 ANQGSEA. The CDR3: CSVEEGGGTEAFF. The CDR3 DNA is TGCAGCGTTGAGGAGGGAGGGGGCACTGAAGCTTTCTTT. Complete variable domain (other parts from reference TRBV29-1 and TRBJ1-1): SAVISQKPSRDICQRGTSLTIQCQVDSQVTMMFWYRQQPGQSLTLIATANQGSEATYESGFVIDKFPISRPNLTFSTLTVSNMSPEDSSIYLCSVEEGGGTEAFFGQGTRLTVV.

There are a few counts of this clone. The V and J genes are TRBV6-5 and TRBJ1-5; D possibly corresponds to TRBD1 (5 bases). The V end was cut by 2 bases, the J end by 10 bases, with 12 bases between. CDR1 and CDR2 (germline): MNHEY, SVGAGI. The CDR3 spans 13 residues. The CDR3 sequence: CASSYSGGFPQHF. The CDR3 DNA sequence: TGTGCCAGCAGTTACAGTGGGGGGTTCCCCCAGCATTTT.

The V and J genes are TRBV14 and TRBJ1-1; 7 bases match TRBD1. The length of the CDR3 is 16 residues. V lost 1 base and J lost 3; bases outside the gene matches: 8. In germline, CDR1 is SGHDN, CDR2 FVKESK. CDR3 loop: CASSQAAGTVHTEAFF. The CDR3, as DNA: TGTGCCAGCAGCCAAGCCGCCGGGACAGTCCACACTGAAGCTTTCTTT.

The V and J genes are TRBV19 and TRBJ2-7; D ambiguous. The CDR3 is 13 amino acids. Germline loops: CDR1 LNHDA, CDR2 SQIVND (reference sequence). Trimming cost V 7 bases and J 0 bases, with 10 bases left between them. CDR3 DNA: TGTGCCAGTACTGGGCAGAGCTCCTACGAGCAGTACTTC. Its translation: CASTGQSSYEQYF.

The V gene is TRBV5-4, the J gene TRBJ1-4; 7 bases are shared with TRBD1. The CDR3 spans 14 residues. J lost 8 bases, V lost 5 bases, and 9 bases had no gene match. CDR1 and CDR2 from the germline V gene are SGHNT and YYREEE (reference sequence). The CDR3, as DNA: TGTGCCAGCAGTCGGGACAGAGAGAAGGAAAAACTGTTTTTT. This codes for CASSRDREKEKLFF.

The chain has TRBV30 and TRBJ1-6; D remains ambiguous. V lost 2 bases, J lost 12 bases, and 17 bases lay in between. Germline CDR1 and CDR2: GTSNPN and SVGIG (reference sequence). CDR3 length: 14 residues. CDR3 region: CAWSKSGSTLPLHF. The CDR3 DNA is TGTGCCTGGAGTAAATCGGGATCCACCTTACCCCTCCACTTT.